Below are 23 T cell receptor beta chains sequenced from a single sample in a study of CD8 T cells in Susac syndrome (dated by TCRdb to about 2019). The method behind the library was the immunoSEQ multiplex PCR assay. RNA was extracted with the RNeasy kit and about 0.5 to 1 ug was reverse transcribed using random hexamers. Clones were called with MiXCR by TCRdb after fastp trimmed the public reads at Q25, and only in-frame beta chains were retained. Rows with one shared CDR3 protein collapse into an entry with the most common genes and DNA. The sample includes 55,000 to 75,000 distinct CDR3 sequences, with 93% observed a single time. Together, the top ten hold less than 0.19% of the sample. Material: CD4+ T cells from PBMCs. These TCRs come from a human donor with Susac syndrome.

V and J are TRBV10-3 and TRBJ2-5, with D possibly TRBD2 on 6 matching bases. V lost 2 bases, J lost 2 bases, and 9 bases lay in between. This CDR3 comprises 14 residues. CDR1 is ENHRY and CDR2 is SYGVKD in the germline V gene. In DNA, the CDR3 is TGTGCCATCAGTGAGCCGGGGACTCAAGAGACCCAGTACTTC. Translating it yields CAISEPGTQETQYF.

The CDR3 here is CSASPQLGQYF. The CDR3 DNA sequence: TGCAGTGCTAGCCCCCAGCTAGGGCAGTACTTC. The rearrangement uses TRBV20-1 and TRBJ2-7; the D is unclear. Germline V gives CDR1 DFQATT, CDR2 SNEGSKA (reference sequence). Between the trimmed V and J ends, which lost 3 bases and 9 bases, there was a span of 12 bases. The CDR3 length is 11 residues.

The chain combines TRBV29-1 with TRBJ2-7; D is unclear. This CDR3 spans 12 amino acids. Trimming shortened V by 2 bases and J by 3 bases, and 8 bases separated the two germline ends. Per the germline V gene, CDR1 is SQVTM and CDR2 is ANQGSEA. The CDR3 coding sequence is TGCAGCGTTGAAACGGGTGTCTACGAGCAGTACTTC. Translated: CSVETGVYEQYF.

The chain is built from TRBV12-3 or TRBV12-4 and TRBJ1-2; 8 bases agree with TRBD1. The V gene end was trimmed by 5 bases and the J gene end by 4 bases; junction bases not matched to a gene: 6. This CDR3 has 14 residues. This chain's CDR3 is CASSEQGGGYGYTF. The DNA for the CDR3 is TGTGCCAGCAGTGAACAGGGGGGAGGCTATGGCTACACCTTC.

The chain carries TRBV28 and TRBJ1-2; 7 bases line up with TRBD1. V was pared by 5 bases and J by 4 bases, with 16 bases of the junction left unmatched. The CDR3 is 17 amino acids. Germline CDR1 and CDR2: MDHEN and SYDVKM. The CDR3 nucleotides are TGTGCCAGCAGTCCGGGGACAGAAATCATCTATGGCTATGGCTACACCTTC. Translation gives CASSPGTEIIYGYGYTF.

The chain has TRBV16 and TRBJ2-7; no firm D call. Germline assignment: CDR1 KGHSY and CDR2 FQNENV. The CDR3 is 13 amino acids. V lost 4 bases and J lost 4, with 11 bases in between. The DNA for the CDR3 is TGTGCCAGCAGCCTTCAGACCCGATACGAGCAGTACTTC. As protein: CASSLQTRYEQYF.

This chain connects TRBV11-2 to TRBJ1-1, with D hard to call. CDR1 and CDR2 from the germline V gene are SGHAT and FQNNGV. The CDR3 contains 12 residues. Trimming removed 4 bases from V and 3 bases from J, with 6 bases in between. The CDR3 loop reads CASSWAYTEAFF. Written as DNA, the CDR3 is TGTGCCAGCAGCTGGGCGTACACTGAAGCTTTCTTT.

The V call is TRBV7-2, the J call TRBJ2-7, with 11 bases lining up with TRBD2. V lost 0 bases to trimming and J lost 5 bases; unmatched junction nucleotides: 12. The CDR3 runs 18 residues. Germline CDR1 reads SGHTA; CDR2 reads FQGNSA. The CDR3 region is CASSLATLAGAQGHEQYF. The CDR3 nucleotides read TGTGCCAGCAGCTTAGCGACACTAGCGGGGGCCCAGGGCCACGAGCAGTACTTC.

This clonotype was picked up one time. The chain couples TRBV2 to TRBJ2-7; 7 bases are shared with TRBD1. CDR3 length: 14 residues. The ends lost 11 bases at V and 2 bases at J; junction bases unmatched: 12. The germline CDR1 and CDR2 sequences are SNHLY and FYNNEI. CDR3 protein: CAAGPQGIPYEQYF. The CDR3 DNA reads TGTGCCGCAGGGCCACAGGGGATCCCCTACGAGCAGTACTTC.

This clonotype has just a few counts. The chain carries TRBV27 and TRBJ1-4; the D gene is possibly TRBD1 (5 bases). The CDR3 is 15 residues long. V shed 8 bases and J shed 8 bases, with 21 bases lying between them. Per the germline V gene, CDR1 is MNHEY and CDR2 is SMNVEV (reference sequence). The CDR3 region is CASGLLGTGKEKLFF. In DNA form, the CDR3 reads TGTGCCAGCGGTCTCCTTGGGACGGGTAAAGAAAAACTGTTTTTT.

V usage is TRBV10-3 and J usage is TRBJ1-5; 9 bases are shared with TRBD1. The CDR3 has 16 residues. Germline V CDR1 and CDR2: ENHRY, SYGVKD. V shed 5 bases and J 1 base; nucleotides not matched to a gene: 6. The chain's CDR3 is CAISRQGVGSNQPQHF. The CDR3 bases are TGTGCCATCAGTAGACAGGGGGTCGGGAGCAATCAGCCCCAGCATTTT.

The chain couples TRBV12-3 or TRBV12-4 to TRBJ1-4; TRBD1 agrees at 8 bases. The CDR3 extends over 14 amino acids. Trimming at V came to 6 bases and at J to 8 bases, leaving 8 bases not matched to a gene. The CDR3 DNA reads TGTGCCAGCAGGGACGACAGGGGTTGGGAAAAACTGTTTTTT. Translating it yields CASRDDRGWEKLFF.

CDR3 coding DNA: TGTGCCAGCAGCCAAGGAGTAAATCGATCCCCAGATACGCAGTATTTT. It is translated as CASSQGVNRSPDTQYF. The chain carries TRBV3-1 and TRBJ2-3; no definite D call. The V gene lost 1 base and the J gene lost 4 bases, with 15 bases spanning the gap. The CDR3 extends over 16 amino acids. The germline gives CDR1 LGHDT, CDR2 YNNKEL (reference sequence).

The chain carries TRBV14 and TRBJ2-2; no definite D call. Between the trimmed V and J ends, which lost 1 base and 0 bases, there was a span of 9 bases. Germline CDR1 is SGHDN and CDR2 is FVKESK. The CDR3 loop spans 16 amino acids. The CDR3 loop is CASSQGSRSNTGELFF. CDR3 DNA sequence: TGTGCCAGCAGCCAAGGATCCAGGTCGAACACCGGGGAGCTGTTTTTT.

The gene calls are TRBV5-4 and TRBJ2-5; tentative D call: TRBD2 (5 bases). Deletions cut 2 bases from V and 3 bases from J, with 8 bases between. Per the germline V gene, CDR1 is SGHNT and CDR2 is YYREEE (reference sequence). The CDR3 totals 13 residues. CDR3 sequence reads: CASSFEGKETQYF. In DNA, the CDR3 is TGTGCCAGCAGCTTCGAGGGAAAAGAGACCCAGTACTTC.

This clonotype was seen only a few times. This chain links TRBV28 with TRBJ1-2; the match to TRBD1 covers 10 bases. Trimming took 2 bases from V and 5 from J; bases not matched to a gene: 5. Germline V lookup: CDR1 MDHEN, CDR2 SYDVKM. The length of the CDR3 is 15 residues. The CDR3 coding sequence is TGTGCCAGCAGTTTAGGCGTGGGACAGGGGTATGGCTACACCTTC. Translation gives CASSLGVGQGYGYTF.

The genes are TRBV5-1 and TRBJ2-3; D gene unclear. Between the trimmed V and J ends, which lost 1 base and 2 bases, there was a span of 2 bases. This CDR3 contains 12 residues. Germline V gene lookup returns CDR1 SGHRS and CDR2 YFSETQ. CDR3 protein: CASSLTTDTQYF. The CDR3 DNA is TGCGCCAGCAGCTTGACCACAGATACGCAGTATTTT.

The genes are TRBV7-3 and TRBJ2-3, with TRBD1 identical over 9 bases. The CDR3 length is 14 residues. With V trimmed by 5 bases and J by 1 base, 1 base remained unmatched. Germline loops: CDR1 SGHTA, CDR2 FQGTGA. In nucleotides, the CDR3 is TGTGCCAGCAGCCGGACAGGGGGCACAGATACGCAGTATTTT. It encodes CASSRTGGTDTQYF.

The V call is TRBV19, the J call TRBJ2-1; TRBD2 agrees at 10 bases. Per germline, CDR1 LNHDA and CDR2 SQIVND (reference sequence). The CDR3 has 17 amino acids. Germline trimming cut 4 bases from V and 5 bases from J; bases unmatched to any gene: 11. The CDR3 DNA reads as TGTGCCAGTAGTAACGCACAACTAGCGGGGAAAGACAATGAGCAGTTCTTC. This gives the protein CASSNAQLAGKDNEQFF.

The V gene is TRBV3-1, the J gene TRBJ1-2; D not resolved. Germline lookup yields CDR1 LGHDT and CDR2 YNNKEL (reference sequence). The V gene lost 6 bases and the J gene lost 2 bases, with 19 bases spanning the gap. The CDR3 contains 16 residues. In DNA, the CDR3 is TGTGCCAGCAGATACCGGGCATCTTTGACAAACTATGGCTACACCTTC. Translating it yields CASRYRASLTNYGYTF.

This chain joins TRBV11-2 and TRBJ2-3; TRBD1 matches 7 bases. Germline trimming cut 4 bases from V and 1 base from J; bases unmatched to any gene: 8. CDR3 length equals 16 residues. Germline V lookup: CDR1 SGHAT, CDR2 FQNNGV. DNA for the CDR3: TGTGCCAGCAGCTCGACGTTAGGACAGGGCACAGATACGCAGTATTTT. Encoded protein: CASSSTLGQGTDTQYF. Full variable domain (remainder filled in from reference TRBV11-2 and TRBJ2-3): EAGVAQSPRYKIIEKRQSVAFWCNPISGHATLYWYQQILGQGPKLLIQFQNNGVVDDSQLPKDRFSAERLKGVDSTLKIQPAKLEDSAVYLCASSSTLGQGTDTQYFGPGTRLTVL.

This chain uses TRBV4-2 with TRBJ2-3; TRBD2 agrees at 8 bases. This CDR3 is 14 amino acids long. J was trimmed by 1 base and V by 6 bases; bases with no gene match: 3. Germline V gene lookup returns CDR1 LGHNA and CDR2 YNFKEQ. CDR3 protein: CASRPTSGTDTQYF. The CDR3 region has the DNA TGTGCCAGCAGACCGACTAGCGGCACAGATACGCAGTATTTT.

The rearrangement links TRBV28 to TRBJ1-4; TRBD1 might be the D (6 bases). The CDR3 runs 15 residues. CDR1 is MDHEN, CDR2 SYDVKM, per germline. Between the trimmed V and J ends, which lost 5 bases and 2 bases, there was a span of 12 bases. For the CDR3, the DNA is TGTGCCAGCAGTGGGACATTTGCGACTAATGAAAAACTGTTTTTT. It yields the protein CASSGTFATNEKLFF.